This T cell receptor (beta chain) is drawn from a study of T cell responses to AZD1222 COVID-19 vaccine. General study findings and limits: White British donors predominated, females outnumbered males, and clonal diversity was possibly underestimated. The peak T cell response came first, and repertoires were sampled only after it.

Repertoires were generated with immunoSEQ multiplex PCR, while TCRdb's copy carries only in-frame clones and drops some. Of about 150,000 clones in the sample, over 80% were seen once. Trimming took 4 bases from V and 4 from J, leaving 11 bases between them. CDR1 SGHRS and CDR2 YFSETQ come from the germline V gene. This CDR3 comprises 13 residues. This clone was seen a single time. The antigen is not known. The sequenced sample was peripheral blood, obtained 28 days after the second AZD1222 dose. The clonotype comes from an adult who received the AZD1222 COVID-19 vaccine. The chain links TRBV5-1 to TRBJ1-2; tentative D call: TRBD1 (6 bases). CDR3 DNA sequence: TGCGCCAGCAGCCCGGGGGGCAGCTATGGCTACACCTTC. Translating gives CASSPGGSYGYTF.